Given below is one T cell receptor (beta chain) in context. As yet, its antigen is unknown. This sample is drawn from a study of cytomegalovirus exposure and HLA in healthy donors. Overall study: Counted in an early data release were 65 million to 100 million unique TCRs from HLA-typed donors. Regarding the study as a whole: Among immune exposure information, only CMV serostatus was available. As confirmed in vitro, a few CMV-associated chains were specific for CMV antigens.

Germline V gives CDR1 MNHEY, CDR2 SMNVEV (reference sequence). V shed 10 bases and J shed 4 bases, with 23 bases lying between them. This CDR3 spans 15 amino acids. Both 60 Vbeta primers and 13 Jbeta primers went into the PCR. Generated by immunoSEQ multiplex PCR, the TCRdb table keeps only in-frame clones and is missing some. The data hold around 150,000 clones, with roughly 80% observed a single time. Sequencing was performed on PBMCs. The sequence came from a woman in her thirties or forties in good health and CMV-seronegative. The genes are TRBV27 and TRBJ2-7; D might be TRBD1 (5 bases). The CDR3, as DNA: TGTGCCACCACAGGTCCCCACCAGGTCTGGTACGAGCAGTACTTC. Translation: CATTGPHQVWYEQYF.